This section outlines one T cell receptor (beta chain) sequence together with its context. What it binds is unknown. V was shortened by 4 bases and J by 8 bases, with 9 bases between the two germline ends. CDR3 length equals 13 residues. In germline, CDR1 is SNHLY, CDR2 FYNNEI. TCRdb re-called the 5' RACE reads through MiXCR, storing one row per CDR3 protein. The table has around 3,300 distinct CDR3 sequences, 15% to 20% seen once. Stated time point: sample taken at primary tumor resection. The data originate from a study of spatial heterogeneity in lung cancer. Study observations and caveats: How many expanded intratumoral alpha and beta TCRs were present tracked the tumor mutation count, which was a count of nonsynonymous mutations. Tumor T cells had an estimated coverage that came to 6% to 9% for alpha chains and 13% for beta chains.

The source was lung tumor tissue, collected at surgery. The chain links TRBV2 to TRBJ1-6, with a weak D call TRBD1 (5 bases). This receptor was identified in a male donor with early-stage non-small cell lung cancer. The CDR3 loop reads CASSVRGDSPLHF. The DNA for the CDR3 is TGTGCCAGCAGTGTTAGGGGTGATTCACCCCTCCACTTT.